The 32 T cell receptor beta chains below all came from one sample that was sequenced in a study of T cells in Graves' hyperthyroidism and ophthalmopathy. Authors of the study amplified TCR beta CDR3 regions from RNA transcripts. The TCR CDR3 first-round RT-PCR relied on the HTBI primer set. Via MiXCR, TCRdb re-called the multiplex PCR reads, giving one row per CDR3 protein. The table has 390,000 or so distinct CDR3 sequences, roughly 14% seen once. Sequenced sample: blood. These receptors originate from a man younger than 35 with Graves' ophthalmopathy.

The chain has TRBV5-8 and TRBJ1-1; 10 bases line up with TRBD1. The CDR3 covers 16 residues. In germline, CDR1 is SGHTS, CDR2 YDEGEE. V was clipped by 4 bases and J by 5 bases; unmatched bases: 11. The CDR3 DNA is TGTGCCAGCAGCGCCGGACAGGGGGGAGTGTGGACTGAAGCTTTCTTT. This codes for CASSAGQGGVWTEAFF.

This clonotype showed up many times. A junction boundary mismatches the germline segment, possibly from a read error. The genes are TRBV20-1 and TRBJ2-5; 8 bases line up with TRBD1. Germline V gene data show CDR1 as DFQATT and CDR2 as SNEGSKA (reference sequence). The CDR3 extends over 14 amino acids. As DNA, the CDR3 is TGCAGTGCCAGAGATAACAGGGGGGTAGAGACCCAGTACTTC. Translating it yields CSARDNRGVETQYF.

As to this clonotype: A much larger clone differs from this one at a single base, so this may be a read error. The V call is TRBV7-2, the J call TRBJ2-1; D is ambiguous. V gave up 2 bases and J gave up 6 bases, with 8 bases separating them. The germline V gene encodes CDR1 SGHTA and CDR2 FQGNSA. The CDR3 is made up of 13 amino acids. The CDR3 DNA follows: TGTGCCAGCAGCTTAAGTAGCCTCAATGAGCAGTTCTTC. As protein: CASSLSSLNEQFF.

This rearrangement joins TRBV15 to TRBJ1-4; weak D call: TRBD1 (5 bases). The ends were cut back, 5 bases at V and 5 bases at J, with 12 bases in the middle. The germline V gene has CDR1 LNHNV and CDR2 YYDKDF (reference sequence). The length of the CDR3 is 14 residues. CDR3 protein: CATSLRARNEKLFF. The CDR3 DNA reads as TGTGCCACCAGCCTCAGGGCGCGGAATGAAAAACTGTTTTTT.

The chain joins TRBV7-6 to TRBJ2-7; the match to TRBD1 covers 9 bases. Germline V CDR1 and CDR2: SGHVS, FNYEAQ. The CDR3 length is 17 residues. Trimming took 1 base from V and 2 from J; bases not matched to a gene: 9. The CDR3 here is CASSLDSTGGITYEQYF. The CDR3, as DNA: TGTGCCAGCAGCTTAGATTCGACAGGGGGTATAACCTACGAGCAGTACTTC.

This clonotype was seen a few times. This sequence joins TRBV11-3 and TRBJ2-3; no firm D call. This CDR3 is 13 amino acids long. Germline V gene sequence: CDR1 SGHNT, CDR2 YENEEA. V was trimmed by 10 bases and J by 2 bases, leaving 13 bases between them. The CDR3 nucleotides are TGTGCCACCCGGGCCTCTCTCACAGATACGCAGTATTTT. Protein product: CATRASLTDTQYF.

The table lists this clonotype with a few counts. V is TRBV5-1 and J is TRBJ2-5; 12 nucleotides align to TRBD2. Germline V gene data show CDR1 as SGHRS and CDR2 as YFSETQ. V shed 4 bases, J shed 4 bases, and the junction held 8 bases outside the gene matches. This CDR3 contains 16 residues. The CDR3 here is CASSRSASGGGETQYF. CDR3 in DNA: TGCGCCAGCAGCAGATCGGCTAGCGGGGGGGGAGAGACCCAGTACTTC.

This clonotype was picked up many times. The CDR3 region has the DNA TGTGCCAGCAGCCTATCCTGGGTGGTGGGGTCCTACGAGCAGTACTTC. Translating it yields CASSLSWVVGSYEQYF. V is TRBV27 and J is TRBJ2-7; no clear D. V lost 6 bases, J lost 1 base, and 19 bases lay in between. The CDR3 is 16 amino acids. Germline values: CDR1 MNHEY, CDR2 SMNVEV (reference sequence).

This clonotype was recorded many times. The genes are TRBV7-2 and TRBJ2-7, with 9 bases matching TRBD1. The CDR3 runs 15 residues. Germline lookup yields CDR1 SGHTA and CDR2 FQGNSA. Trimming at V came to 3 bases and at J to 6 bases, leaving 9 bases not matched to a gene. CDR3 amino acids: CASSFTGTGFGEQYF. In DNA form, the CDR3 reads TGTGCCAGCAGCTTTACCGGGACAGGGTTCGGCGAGCAGTACTTC.

This chain links TRBV6-5 with TRBJ1-5; D gene unclear. CDR3 length: 15 amino acids. The V and J ends lost 0 bases and 2 bases respectively, with 8 bases between them. Germline V gene lookup returns CDR1 MNHEY and CDR2 SVGAGI. The chain's CDR3 is CASSYSNEGNQPQHF. CDR3 bases: TGTGCCAGCAGTTACTCGAATGAGGGCAATCAGCCCCAGCATTTT.

This clonotype was seen at least ten times. The chain carries TRBV6-5 and TRBJ1-2, with TRBD1 as a possible D gene (6 bases). The germline V gene encodes CDR1 MNHEY and CDR2 SVGAGI. The V and J ends lost 2 bases and 8 bases respectively, with 15 bases between them. CDR3 size: 14 residues. In DNA, the CDR3 is TGTGCCAGCAGTTACAAGGTGGGAGGGGGAGGCTACACCTTC. This gives the protein CASSYKVGGGGYTF.

This clonotype has a count of ten or more. V is TRBV20-1 and J is TRBJ1-6; TRBD1 matches 7 bases. This CDR3 has 19 amino acids. With 2 bases clipped from V and 1 base from J, the junction kept 14 bases outside the gene matches. The V gene's germline CDR1 is DFQATT and CDR2 SNEGSKA (reference sequence). The CDR3 sequence: CSARPPEQGPLSYNSPLHF. The CDR3, as DNA: TGCAGTGCTAGACCCCCGGAACAGGGGCCATTGTCCTATAATTCACCCCTCCACTTT.

Many counts were recorded for this clonotype. The chain couples TRBV7-8 to TRBJ2-5, with D unclear. The CDR3 runs to 14 residues. V shed 3 bases and J shed 5 bases, with 13 bases lying between them. The V gene's germline CDR1 is SGHVS and CDR2 FQNEAQ. The CDR3 region is CASSLRLRAETQYF. The CDR3 nucleotides read TGTGCCAGCAGCTTGCGCTTGCGAGCGGAGACCCAGTACTTC.

The chain is built from TRBV5-5 and TRBJ1-6, with D unresolved. CDR1 and CDR2 from the germline V gene are SGHKS and YYEKEE (reference sequence). The CDR3 covers 15 residues. V gave up 3 bases and J gave up 8 bases, with 15 bases separating them. The CDR3 sequence: CASSYRGPRDSPLHF. The DNA for the CDR3 is TGTGCCAGCAGCTACCGAGGGCCTCGGGATTCACCCCTCCACTTT.

Ten or more counts support this clonotype. The J gene is TRBJ2-7, the V gene TRBV7-2; weak D call: TRBD1 (5 bases). V lost 1 base to trimming and J lost 3 bases, with 16 bases between them. Germline CDR1 SGHTA, CDR2 FQGNSA. The length of the CDR3 is 16 residues. The CDR3 coding sequence is TGTGCCAGCAGCTTAGGATTCGGACAACCGAGCTACGAGCAGTACTTC. Amino acid sequence: CASSLGFGQPSYEQYF.

This clonotype appeared many times. V and J are TRBV2 and TRBJ2-3; TRBD2 matches 8 bases. With V trimmed by 3 bases and J by 0 bases, 11 bases remained unmatched. The CDR3 spans 18 residues. The germline CDR1 and CDR2 sequences are SNHLY and FYNNEI. The CDR3 region is CASSDPSGSGVSTDTQYF. For the CDR3, the DNA is TGTGCCAGCAGTGACCCTTCGGGTAGCGGGGTCAGCACAGATACGCAGTATTTT.

This clonotype has just a few counts. The chain recombines TRBV5-1 with TRBJ2-1; 7 nucleotides align to TRBD2. Trimming cost V 5 bases and J 2 bases; bases outside gene matches: 4. The germline V gene encodes CDR1 SGHRS and CDR2 YFSETQ. The CDR3 sequence is 14 residues long. CDR3 nucleotides: TGCGCCAGCAGTGGGAGGGGACCCTACAATGAGCAGTTCTTC. Its protein is CASSGRGPYNEQFF. Complete variable domain (other parts from reference TRBV5-1 and TRBJ2-1): KAGVTQTPRYLIKTRGQQVTLSCSPISGHRSVSWYQQTPGQGLQFLFEYFSETQRNKGNFPGRFSGRQFSNSRSEMNVSTLELGDSALYLCASSGRGPYNEQFFGPGTRLTVL.

Notes on this clonotype: A much larger clone differs by one base, so this may be a read error. This sequence joins TRBV11-2 and TRBJ2-3; the match to TRBD2 covers 8 bases. Germline V gives CDR1 SGHAT, CDR2 FQNNGV. This CDR3 region has 18 residues. The CDR3 DNA reads as TGTCCCAGCAGCTTAGTAGGTAGCGGGGAACTAAGCACAGATACGCAGTATTTT. Encoded protein: CPSSLVGSGELSTDTQYF.

About this clonotype itself: Sequence at one end of the junction differs from germline and may be a read error. The rearrangement joins TRBV6-5 to TRBJ2-7; maybe TRBD1 (5 bases). Germline loops: CDR1 MNHEY, CDR2 SVGAGI. The CDR3 is 16 amino acids. CDR3 bases: TGTGCCGGCAGTTGGGGCCAACGACGGAACTCTTACGAGCAGTACTTC. This translates into CAGSWGQRRNSYEQYF.

This chain connects TRBV20-1 to TRBJ2-1, with 12 bases matching TRBD2. The CDR3 totals 16 residues. V shed 2 bases and J 6 bases; nucleotides not matched to a gene: 8. Germline V lookup: CDR1 DFQATT, CDR2 SNEGSKA (reference sequence). CDR3 sequence reads: CSARRLAGALPNEQFF. For the CDR3, the DNA is TGCAGTGCTAGACGACTAGCGGGAGCACTCCCCAATGAGCAGTTCTTC.

At least ten counts were recorded for this clonotype. This rearrangement joins TRBV11-2 to TRBJ1-2; 7 bases are shared with TRBD1. V was clipped by 2 bases and J by 7 bases; unmatched bases: 10. CDR1 SGHAT and CDR2 FQNNGV come from the germline V gene. CDR3 length: 15 residues. CDR3 sequence: CASSLFDRERVGYTF. The DNA for the CDR3 is TGTGCCAGCAGCTTATTCGACAGGGAACGTGTTGGCTACACCTTC.

In regard to this clonotype: A much larger clone lies one base from this, so it may be a read error. The chain combines TRBV6-2 or TRBV6-3 with TRBJ2-7, with 12 positions matching TRBD2. CDR1 MNHEY and CDR2 SVGEGT come from the germline V gene. This CDR3 region has 15 residues. J gave up 2 bases and V 6 bases, and 5 bases lay outside the gene matches. The CDR3 nucleotides read TGTGCCAGCAGCCAACTAGCGGGGGGCCCCTACGAGCAGTACTTC. It is translated as CASSQLAGGPYEQYF.

The sample holds many counts of this clonotype. The CDR3 protein is CSVGFGTGTEAFF. The CDR3 DNA reads TGCAGCGTGGGGTTTGGGACAGGGACTGAAGCTTTCTTT. The chain combines TRBV29-1 with TRBJ1-1, with 9 bases lining up with TRBD1. Germline V gene sequence: CDR1 SQVTM, CDR2 ANQGSEA. Trimming took 6 bases from V and 5 from J; bases not matched to a gene: 7. The CDR3 has 13 amino acids.

This clonotype has only one observation. The CDR3 DNA sequence: TGTGCCAGCTTAGGGTCCGGACGCTACGAGCAGTACTTC. Translated: CASLGSGRYEQYF. This chain connects TRBV28 to TRBJ2-7; D call uncertain. Germline lookup yields CDR1 MDHEN and CDR2 SYDVKM. With 8 bases removed from V and 3 bases from J, the gap between germline ends came to 14 bases. The CDR3 spans 13 residues. Full variable domain (rest looked up from reference TRBV28 and TRBJ2-7): DVKVTQSSRYLVKRTGEKVFLECVQDMDHENMFWYRQDPGLGLRLIYFSYDVKMKEKGDIPEGYSVSREKKERFSLILESASTNQTSMYLCASLGSGRYEQYFGPGTRLTVT.

This clonotype was observed at least ten times. V is TRBV10-1 and J is TRBJ2-1, with a weak D call TRBD2 (6 bases). Deletions cut 3 bases from V and 7 bases from J, with 16 bases between. CDR3 length: 15 amino acids. Germline CDR1 is WNHNN and CDR2 is SYGVQD (reference sequence). CDR3 sequence: CASSDNPAGPNEQFF. CDR3 sequence (DNA): TGCGCCAGCAGTGACAATCCAGCGGGCCCTAATGAGCAGTTCTTC.

A note on this clonotype: One base away lies a much larger clone, so this may be a sequencing read error. The chain recombines TRBV12-3 or TRBV12-4 with TRBJ2-1; 9 nucleotides align to TRBD1. The length of the CDR3 is 14 residues. V dropped 4 bases and J dropped 8; count of bases not matched to a gene: 6. CDR3 region: CASSSRRTGDEQFF. The CDR3 DNA is TGTGCCAGCAGTTCCCGGCGGACAGGGGATGAGCAGTTCTTC.

This clonotype was seen at least ten times. The rearrangement links TRBV5-6 to TRBJ2-7; 7 nucleotides match TRBD1. Germline V gene sequence: CDR1 SGHDT, CDR2 YYEEEE. The J segment lost 4 bases and the V segment lost 3 bases, leaving 7 bases of the junction unmatched. This CDR3 has 14 residues. The CDR3 DNA reads as TGTGCCAGCAGCTACGACAGGGCAGGGTACGAGCAGTACTTC. As protein: CASSYDRAGYEQYF. The entire variable domain, with the rest obtained from reference TRBV5-6 and TRBJ2-7, is as follows: DAGVTQSPTHLIKTRGQQVTLRCSPKSGHDTVSWYQQALGQGPQFIFQYYEEEERQRGNFPDRFSGHQFPNYSSELNVNALLLGDSALYLCASSYDRAGYEQYFGPGTRLTVT.

This clonotype was seen ten or more times. This sequence joins TRBV10-3 and TRBJ2-3; D is possibly TRBD2 (7 bases). The CDR3 has 16 amino acids. V was clipped by 3 bases and J by 0 bases, with 13 bases between them. Germline lookup yields CDR1 ENHRY and CDR2 SYGVKD. Here the CDR3 DNA reads TGTGCCATCAGTGATCAGGGGAGGGGGAGCACAGATACGCAGTATTTT. Translating it yields CAISDQGRGSTDTQYF.

This clonotype was seen at least ten times. The genes are TRBV18 and TRBJ1-1; D unresolved. The CDR3 runs 13 residues. V was clipped by 3 bases and J by 4 bases, with 9 bases between them. Looked up from germline, CDR1 is KGHSH and CDR2 is LQKENI. CDR3 sequence: CASSPQVTTEAFF. DNA for the CDR3: TGTGCCAGCTCACCGCAAGTTACCACTGAAGCTTTCTTT.

This clonotype appeared a few times. The chain carries TRBV24-1 and TRBJ2-5; 7 bases are a match to TRBD1. The CDR3 consists of 15 residues. The germline CDR1 and CDR2 sequences are KGHDR and SFDVKD. J gave up 2 bases and V 5 bases, and 7 bases lay outside the gene matches. CDR3 DNA: TGTGCCACCAGTGCCACCGGGACAGATCAAGAGACCCAGTACTTC. Translating gives CATSATGTDQETQYF.

This clonotype was observed many times. The chain has TRBV6-1 and TRBJ2-5, with D unresolved. The CDR3 has 12 amino acids. The germline CDR1 and CDR2 sequences are MNHNS and SASEGT. The ends were cut back, 7 bases at V and 3 bases at J, with 9 bases in the middle. The CDR3: CASIDLEETQYF. CDR3 DNA sequence: TGTGCCAGCATAGACTTGGAAGAGACCCAGTACTTC.

This clonotype was detected ten times or more. The V gene is TRBV6-1, the J gene TRBJ1-6; D gene ambiguous. The CDR3 loop spans 16 amino acids. Germline assignment: CDR1 MNHNS and CDR2 SASEGT. V was cut by 6 bases and J by 7 bases, with 19 bases left in between. The CDR3 DNA reads as TGTGCCAGCAGCAACTACGCCGGCAGTGCCAATTCACCCCTCCACTTT. This codes for CASSNYAGSANSPLHF.